Each of the 18 T cell receptor beta chains below was sequenced from the same sample in a study of blood T cell repertoires in COVID-19. TCRdb keeps only in-frame clones here, not all; method: immunoSEQ multiplex PCR. The sample shows under 250,000 clones, roughly 90% of them seen only once. Sample: peripheral blood. All receptors come from a woman aged 40 to 50 with acute or convalescent COVID-19.

The chain combines TRBV27 with TRBJ1-1; TRBD1 aligns across 9 bases. The germline V gene encodes CDR1 MNHEY and CDR2 SMNVEV (reference sequence). Trimming removed 4 bases from V and 5 bases from J; junction bases left unmatched: 5. CDR3 length equals 14 residues. In nucleotides, the CDR3 is TGTGCCAGCAGTTATACAGGGGGCGGGACTGAAGCTTTCTTT. The encoded protein is CASSYTGGGTEAFF.

A single count supports this clone. This sequence joins TRBV13 and TRBJ2-5; possible D gene TRBD1, 6 bases. With 1 base removed from V and 4 bases from J, the gap between germline ends came to 7 bases. Per the germline V gene, CDR1 is PRHDT and CDR2 is FYEKMQ (reference sequence). There are 13 residues in the CDR3. The CDR3 spells CASSLEGGETQYF. The CDR3 DNA follows: TGTGCCAGCAGCTTAGAAGGGGGAGAGACCCAGTACTTC.

This chain joins TRBV10-3 and TRBJ2-1, with 11 bases fitting TRBD2. J gave up 6 bases and V 2 bases, and 6 bases lay outside the gene matches. The CDR3 has 16 residues. From germline, CDR1 is ENHRY and CDR2 SYGVKD. The CDR3 region has the DNA TGTGCCATCAGTGAGAACCCTAGCGGGGGGTTCAATGAGCAGTTCTTC. Amino acid sequence: CAISENPSGGFNEQFF.

V and J are TRBV3-1 (or the pseudogene TRBV3-2) and TRBJ2-3, with D possibly TRBD1 on 6 matching bases. The CDR3 covers 15 residues. The ends were cut back, 0 bases at V and 3 bases at J, with 10 bases in the middle. In germline, CDR1 is LGHDT, CDR2 YNNKEL (reference sequence). The CDR3 coding sequence is TGTGCCAGCAGCCAAGACTTCGGACAGACAGATACGCAGTATTTT. Translating gives CASSQDFGQTDTQYF.

The chain has TRBV5-6 and TRBJ2-5, with D tentatively TRBD1 (6 bases). With 4 bases removed from V and 5 bases from J, the gap between germline ends came to 24 bases. CDR1 and CDR2 (germline): SGHDT, YYEEEE. CDR3 size: 17 residues. CDR3 coding DNA: TGTGCCAGCAGCGATACCTTACAGGGTAGTAGGGAGGAGACCCAGTACTTC. This encodes CASSDTLQGSREETQYF.

The J gene is TRBJ1-2, the V gene TRBV5-1; 8 bases agree with TRBD1. J lost 1 base, V lost 5 bases, and 10 bases had no gene match. The CDR3 has 16 amino acids. Germline V gene lookup returns CDR1 SGHRS and CDR2 YFSETQ. CDR3: CASRFTGTGFNYGYTF. In DNA form, the CDR3 reads TGCGCCAGCAGATTCACCGGGACAGGATTTAACTATGGCTACACCTTC.

The J gene is TRBJ1-2, the V gene TRBV29-1; D unclear. The CDR3 totals 12 residues. V gave up 6 bases and J gave up 2 bases, with 10 bases separating them. Germline lookup yields CDR1 SQVTM and CDR2 ANQGSEA. The CDR3 protein is CSVGGANYGYTF. The CDR3 DNA reads TGCAGCGTCGGAGGCGCAAACTATGGCTACACCTTC.

The rearrangement joins TRBV6-1 to TRBJ1-2; tentative D call: TRBD1 (5 bases). Trimming took 2 bases from V and 6 from J, leaving 13 bases between them. CDR3 length: 14 residues. The germline CDR1 and CDR2 sequences are MNHNS and SASEGT. As DNA, the CDR3 is TGTGCCAGCAGTGAATTGGGGGGGAGGGATGGCTACACCTTC. Translation gives CASSELGGRDGYTF.

The chain has TRBV3-1 (or the pseudogene TRBV3-2) and TRBJ2-1; D gene unclear. CDR1 is LGHDT, CDR2 YNNKEL, per germline (reference sequence). Trimming removed 0 bases at V and 9 bases at J, with 9 bases between. The CDR3 has 13 amino acids. CDR3 in DNA: TGTGCCAGCAGCCAAGATCGAAACGGTGAGCAGTTCTTC. It is translated as CASSQDRNGEQFF.

The J gene is TRBJ2-6, the V gene TRBV14; TRBD2 is a possible D gene (5 bases). Germline V CDR1 and CDR2: SGHDN, FVKESK. Trimming stripped 1 base from V and 0 bases from J, with 16 bases between. The CDR3 runs to 19 residues. The CDR3 here is CASSQGFEGLFSGANVLTF. DNA of the CDR3: TGTGCCAGCAGCCAAGGATTTGAGGGCCTTTTCTCTGGGGCCAACGTCCTGACTTTC.

The chain joins TRBV11-2 to TRBJ1-2, with TRBD1 matching 8 bases. This CDR3 has 16 amino acids. V gave up 4 bases and J gave up 4 bases; unmatched junction bases: 11. The V gene's germline CDR1 is SGHAT and CDR2 FQNNGV. This CDR3 reads CASSYRDRKFGYGYTF. The CDR3 region has the DNA TGTGCCAGCAGCTACCGGGACAGGAAATTTGGCTATGGCTACACCTTC.

The V gene is TRBV2, the J gene TRBJ1-1; a possible D gene is TRBD1 (5 bases). Trimming took off 2 bases at V and 10 bases at J, with 14 bases between the two ends. Germline-derived CDR1 and CDR2 are SNHLY and FYNNEI. This CDR3 is built from 13 residues. CDR3 protein: CASSEWGVSVAFF. The CDR3 DNA reads as TGTGCCAGCAGTGAATGGGGGGTGTCGGTAGCTTTCTTT. The entire variable domain, with the rest obtained from reference TRBV2 and TRBJ1-1, is as follows: EPEVTQTPSHQVTQMGQEVILRCVPISNHLYFYWYRQILGQKVEFLVSFYNNEISEKSEIFDDQFSVERPDGSNFTLKIRSTKLEDSAMYFCASSEWGVSVAFFGQGTRLTVV.

The V and J genes are TRBV13 and TRBJ2-5; perhaps TRBD1 as D (6 bases). Germline CDR1 is PRHDT and CDR2 is FYEKMQ (reference sequence). The CDR3 is 16 amino acids. Between the trimmed V and J ends, which lost 1 base and 0 bases, there was a span of 12 bases. The CDR3 sequence: CASSLALHRDQETQYF. In DNA, the CDR3 is TGTGCCAGCAGCTTAGCCCTCCACAGGGACCAAGAGACCCAGTACTTC.

The chain joins TRBV2 to TRBJ1-2, with 7 positions matching TRBD1. The germline V gene encodes CDR1 SNHLY and CDR2 FYNNEI. The CDR3 is 17 residues long. The V gene end was trimmed by 0 bases and the J gene end by 4 bases; junction bases not matched to a gene: 11. The chain's CDR3 is CASSEALPRTGGYGYTF. CDR3 nucleotide sequence: TGTGCCAGCAGTGAAGCGCTCCCCCGGACAGGTGGCTATGGCTACACCTTC. Variable domain in full (rest from reference TRBV2 and TRBJ1-2): EPEVTQTPSHQVTQMGQEVILRCVPISNHLYFYWYRQILGQKVEFLVSFYNNEISEKSEIFDDQFSVERPDGSNFTLKIRSTKLEDSAMYFCASSEALPRTGGYGYTFGSGTRLTVV.

Only one count was recorded for this clone. The chain recombines TRBV5-1 with TRBJ2-2, with D possibly matching TRBD1 (6 bases). Germline lookup yields CDR1 SGHRS and CDR2 YFSETQ. Trimming stripped 2 bases from V and 0 bases from J, with 17 bases between. CDR3 length: 18 residues. The CDR3 nucleotides are TGCGCCAGCAGCTTCACACAGGGATTATCGCCGAACACCGGGGAGCTGTTTTTT. Residues: CASSFTQGLSPNTGELFF.

This chain links TRBV6-5 with TRBJ1-2; TRBD1 agrees at 8 bases. Germline V gives CDR1 MNHEY, CDR2 SVGAGI. There are 15 residues in the CDR3. With 4 bases clipped from V and 0 bases from J, the junction kept 4 bases outside the gene matches. CDR3 nucleotides: TGTGCCAGCAGTTCCCCGGGACAGGCTAACTATGGCTACACCTTC. It codes for CASSSPGQANYGYTF.

This chain joins TRBV3-1 (or the pseudogene TRBV3-2) and TRBJ1-3, with TRBD1 matching 7 bases. Unmatched junction bases numbered 5, after V lost 1 base and J lost 2 bases. The CDR3 loop spans 16 amino acids. The V gene's germline CDR1 is LGHDT and CDR2 YNNKEL (reference sequence). CDR3 sequence: CASSQADRATGNTIYF. CDR3 sequence (DNA): TGTGCCAGCAGCCAAGCAGACAGGGCGACTGGAAACACCATATATTTT.

The gene calls are TRBV2 and TRBJ2-2, with TRBD1 matching 9 bases. The CDR3 contains 15 residues. V shed 6 bases and J 0 bases; nucleotides not matched to a gene: 2. CDR1 SNHLY and CDR2 FYNNEI come from the germline V gene. The CDR3 sequence: CASRRDRANTGELFF. In DNA form, the CDR3 reads TGTGCCAGCAGGAGGGACAGGGCGAACACCGGGGAGCTGTTTTTT.